This T cell receptor (beta chain) was identified in a study of blood T cells in healthy people across ages. Between the trimmed V and J ends, which lost 4 bases and 3 bases, there was a span of 19 bases. The CDR3 consists of 17 residues. Germline V gene lookup returns CDR1 ENHRY and CDR2 SYGVKD. As for this clonotype: Its antigen is currently unknown.

Study outcomes and limitations: For the donors, CMV status was unknown and possibly confounded expanded clonotype changes.

Isolating PBMCs gave at least 6.5 million of these cells per sample. Next came a second PCR, run for about 6 to 12 cycles, which used a sample-barcoded 5' primer along with a J-beta primer mix. Via MiXCR, TCRdb re-called the 5' RACE reads, giving one row per CDR3 protein. Seen here are approximately 1.5 million distinct CDR3 sequences, about 45% observed once, and the top ten hold around 4%. The TCR sequence derives from a woman aged 18-29 years in good health. Specimen: blood. The chain recombines TRBV10-3 with TRBJ2-1; D is uncertain. The CDR3, as DNA: TGTGCCATCAGTGGCCCGTTTAACACGGTAGACTACAATGAGCAGTTCTTC. The encoded protein is CAISGPFNTVDYNEQFF.